Below, one T cell receptor (beta chain) is given with its context. The sample originates from a study of blood T cells in healthy people across ages. A sample-barcoded 5' primer and a J-beta primer mix were used in a second PCR of about 6 to 11 cycles. TCRdb analysed the 5' RACE reads with MiXCR anew, one entry per CDR3 protein. The table records approximately 2,000,000 distinct CDR3 sequences, 30% to 40% of them present only once. Between the trimmed V and J ends, which lost 3 bases and 4 bases, there was a span of 12 bases. CDR3 length: 13 residues. Germline CDR1 is DFQATT and CDR2 is SNEGSKA (reference sequence).

Sample: blood. The chain employs TRBV20-1 and TRBJ1-2, with D maybe TRBD1 (5 bases). This TCR was recovered from a human donor in good health. The CDR3 DNA is TGCAGTGCTAGTAGGGGTTCGGGCTATGGCTACACCTTC. Its protein is CSASRGSGYGYTF.